This TCR beta chain was sequenced for a study of T cell clonality in common variable immunodeficiency. Study-level points and caveats: Compared with controls, CVID subjects had fewer shared TCRbeta clones. In common variable immunodeficiency, TCR beta chains reportedly carried fewer deletions and N-nucleotide insertions.

The data were produced by immunoSEQ multiplex PCR, yet TCRdb's version contains in-frame clones alone and is incomplete. There are 26,000 or so clones in the sample, none observed a single time. Patients had low serum IgG, IgA and/or IgM and specific antibody deficiency. Caucasian heritage predominated among both patients and controls. All CVID subjects were on immunoglobulin replacement for at least one year. This CDR3 spans 12 amino acids. Germline V lookup: CDR1 SGHTA, CDR2 FQGNSA. This clone occurred many times. Antigen unknown. Sequencing ends 3 residues short of the CDR3 end; the germline J gene provides the rest.

Sequenced material: peripheral blood mononuclear cells. The chain couples TRBV7-2 to TRBJ2-4; weak D call: TRBD1 (5 bases). This TCR was sampled from a human donor with common variable immunodeficiency. The part of the CDR3 DNA that was read is TGTGCCAGCAGCTTAGACAGGCGGAAT. It translates to CASSLDRRN. The whole CDR3 protein is CASSLDRRNQYF.